These 11 T cell receptor beta chains were sequenced from one sample in a study of early stage breast cancer tumors. TCRdb keeps only in-frame clones here, not all; method: immunoSEQ multiplex PCR. The sample contains 25,000 to 30,000 clones, around three quarters of which appear only once. Input material: blood. The receptors derive from a person in their fifties or sixties with breast cancer.

In nucleotides, the CDR3 is TGTGCCAGCAGCTTAGCGCTGGTAGCGGGAGCAGATACGCAGTATTTT. This encodes CASSLALVAGADTQYF. This chain links TRBV7-9 with TRBJ2-3; 9 positions agree with TRBD2. The CDR3 is 16 amino acids. The trim removed 0 bases at V and 4 bases at J, leaving 5 bases unmatched. Per the germline V gene, CDR1 is SEHNR and CDR2 is FQNEAQ (reference sequence).

The chain combines TRBV13 with TRBJ1-1; 8 bases align to TRBD1. The V gene's germline CDR1 is PRHDT and CDR2 FYEKMQ (reference sequence). The CDR3 is made up of 13 amino acids. V was clipped by 7 bases and J by 4 bases; unmatched bases: 5. Here the CDR3 DNA reads TGTGCCAGCACCGGACAGGGAGGCACTGAAGCTTTCTTT. It specifies CASTGQGGTEAFF. The entire variable domain, with the rest obtained from reference TRBV13 and TRBJ1-1, is as follows: AAGVIQSPRHLIKEKRETATLKCYPIPRHDTVYWYQQGPGQDPQFLISFYEKMQSDKGSIPDRFSAQQFSDYHSELNMSSLELGDSALYFCASTGQGGTEAFFGQGTRLTVV.

This rearrangement joins TRBV7-8 to TRBJ2-1, with TRBD2 matching 10 bases. The germline V gene has CDR1 SGHVS and CDR2 FQNEAQ. V lost 8 bases to trimming and J lost 6 bases; unmatched junction nucleotides: 16. This CDR3 region has 17 residues. The CDR3 DNA is TGTGCCAGCGGCGGAAGAGCGGGAGGGTATGGTGGCAATGAGCAGTTCTTC. Its protein product is CASGGRAGGYGGNEQFF.

DNA of the CDR3: TGTGCCAGCAGTGAATCCGGGACTCCGGGGGGTTACGAGCAGTACTTC. Translation: CASSESGTPGGYEQYF. This chain connects TRBV25-1 to TRBJ2-7, with 7 nucleotides matching TRBD2. This CDR3 is 16 amino acids long. V was clipped by 1 base and J by 4 bases; unmatched bases: 10. The germline V gene has CDR1 MGHDK and CDR2 SYGVNS.

The genes are TRBV9 and TRBJ2-6, with TRBD2 matching over 7 bases. Losses at the gene ends were 4 bases for V and 2 bases for J; bases not matched to a gene: 6. CDR1 is SGDLS, CDR2 YYNGEE, per germline. The CDR3 spans 16 residues. As DNA, the CDR3 is TGTGCCAGCAGCCCTGGGGGAGGGCCTGGGGCCAACGTCCTGACTTTC. This sequence encodes CASSPGGGPGANVLTF.

V gene TRBV15 combines with J gene TRBJ1-5, with 9 nucleotides matching TRBD1. Germline CDR1 is LNHNV and CDR2 is YYDKDF (reference sequence). The CDR3 runs to 15 residues. V dropped 0 bases and J dropped 5; count of bases not matched to a gene: 2. CDR3 sequence reads: CATSREGQGYQPQHF. In DNA, the CDR3 is TGTGCCACCAGCAGAGAGGGACAGGGATATCAGCCCCAGCATTTT.

The chain recombines TRBV10-3 with TRBJ2-7, with D possibly matching TRBD1 (5 bases). Trimming removed 1 base at V and 0 bases at J, with 10 bases between. CDR1 and CDR2 (germline): ENHRY, SYGVKD. This CDR3 spans 15 amino acids. The CDR3 coding sequence is TGTGCCATCAGTGAGTGGGGCAACGGCTCCTACGAGCAGTACTTC. It is translated as CAISEWGNGSYEQYF.

The chain combines TRBV5-1 with TRBJ2-3, with 7 bases that match TRBD2. The CDR3 length is 13 residues. Losses at the gene ends were 6 bases for V and 5 bases for J; bases not matched to a gene: 6. Germline lookup yields CDR1 SGHRS and CDR2 YFSETQ. The CDR3 region has the DNA TGCGCCAGCATGCGGGAGTCTCTAGATACGCAGTATTTT. Translated, it gives CASMRESLDTQYF.

The genes are TRBV19 and TRBJ2-3; the match to TRBD2 covers 13 bases. The CDR3 is 17 amino acids. After removal of 5 bases from V and 5 bases from J, the junction contained 10 bases not matched to a gene. Germline CDR1 LNHDA, CDR2 SQIVND (reference sequence). In DNA, the CDR3 is TGTGCCAGTAGTGCCAATGGACTAGCGGGAGTAAAAGATACGCAGTATTTT. This codes for CASSANGLAGVKDTQYF.

V usage is TRBV6-1 and J usage is TRBJ2-1, with D perhaps assigned TRBD1 or TRBD2 (5 bases each). Trimming removed 1 base at V and 7 bases at J, with 20 bases between. CDR1 and CDR2 from the germline V gene are MNHNS and SASEGT. The CDR3 extends over 17 amino acids. The CDR3 region is CASSEGWGTVDANEQFF. DNA for the CDR3: TGTGCCAGCAGTGAAGGGTGGGGGACGGTGGATGCGAATGAGCAGTTCTTC.

A few counts support this clone. The chain employs TRBV28 and TRBJ1-3; D is ambiguous. Germline V CDR1 and CDR2: MDHEN, SYDVKM. The CDR3 spans 15 residues. V dropped 5 bases and J dropped 1 base, with 12 bases sitting between them. CDR3 sequence: CASSALRFSGNTIYF. CDR3 DNA: TGTGCCAGCAGTGCCCTCCGCTTTTCTGGAAACACCATATATTTT.